The 15 T cell receptor beta chains listed next were all sequenced from one sample in a study of cytomegalovirus exposure and HLA in healthy donors (dated by TCRdb to the late 2010s). The method was the immunoSEQ multiplex PCR assay. For the multiplex PCR, a mixture combining 60 forward primers for TCR Vbeta segments and 13 reverse primers for TCR Jbeta segments was used. TCRdb stores this immuneACCESS table with in-frame sequences only. Part of the clones is absent; in the studies checked, under half of the shortfall reflects unresolved V genes, and no reason is known for the rest. In all, the sample holds 210,000 or so clones, and about 83% of those were seen once. The ten top clones hold roughly 16% of the sample. The source material was PBMCs. The receptor source for this set is a man aged 35 to 55 in good health and CMV-seronegative.

This clone appeared a few times. The chain employs TRBV6-1 and TRBJ1-1, with D perhaps matching TRBD1 (6 bases). Germline CDR1 and CDR2: MNHNS and SASEGT. The CDR3 length is 11 residues. Trimming removed 5 bases at V and 11 bases at J, with 12 bases between. CDR3 coding DNA: TGTGCCAGCAGTACTGGAAGGGGGGCTTTCTTT. This codes for CASSTGRGAFF.

V and J are TRBV5-4 and TRBJ1-1, with 7 nucleotides matching TRBD1. V dropped 5 bases and J dropped 0; count of bases not matched to a gene: 4. The CDR3 covers 14 residues. CDR1 and CDR2 (germline): SGHNT, YYREEE (reference sequence). The CDR3 nucleotides are TGTGCCAGCAGAGGGACAGCTATGAACACTGAAGCTTTCTTT. Its translation is CASRGTAMNTEAFF. The complete variable domain, with remaining parts taken from reference TRBV5-4 and TRBJ1-1, reads ETGVTQSPTHLIKTRGQQVTLRCSSQSGHNTVSWYQQALGQGPQFIFQYYREEENGRGNFPPRFSGLQFPNYSSELNVNALELDDSALYLCASRGTAMNTEAFFGQGTRLTVV.

The V and J genes are TRBV7-2 and TRBJ1-2; 9 bases align to TRBD1. Germline lookup yields CDR1 SGHTA and CDR2 FQGNSA. The CDR3 has 16 amino acids. V dropped 2 bases and J dropped 7; count of bases not matched to a gene: 11. CDR3: CASSLNGYGTGSGYTF. The DNA for the CDR3 is TGTGCCAGCAGCTTAAATGGTTACGGGACAGGGAGTGGCTACACCTTC.

This chain's CDR3 is CASSLWDRAYEQYF. The CDR3 bases are TGTGCCAGCAGCTTATGGGACAGGGCCTACGAGCAGTACTTC. The chain is built from TRBV7-9 and TRBJ2-7; TRBD1 agrees at 9 bases. The CDR3 contains 14 residues. CDR1 and CDR2 from the germline V gene are SEHNR and FQNEAQ (reference sequence). The J segment lost 2 bases and the V segment lost 2 bases, leaving 1 base of the junction unmatched.

The V gene is TRBV27, the J gene TRBJ2-2, with D perhaps matching TRBD1 (6 bases). Germline V gene lookup returns CDR1 MNHEY and CDR2 SMNVEV (reference sequence). The CDR3 loop spans 14 amino acids. V gave up 6 bases and J gave up 0 bases, with 8 bases separating them. CDR3 coding DNA: TGTGCCAGCAGCAGGGGTGCGAACACCGGGGAGCTGTTTTTT. Encoded protein: CASSRGANTGELFF.

V is TRBV5-1 and J is TRBJ1-5; the D gene is possibly TRBD1 (6 bases). V lost 0 bases to trimming and J lost 0 bases, with 7 bases between them. Germline CDR1 SGHRS, CDR2 YFSETQ. The CDR3 runs 15 residues. Here the CDR3 DNA reads TGCGCCAGCAGCTTGGAAGGGGGTAGCAATCAGCCCCAGCATTTT. Translating it yields CASSLEGGSNQPQHF.

This clone was detected only a few times. This chain joins TRBV9 and TRBJ1-2; a weak D match, TRBD1 (6 bases). V was shortened by 4 bases and J by 4 bases, with 17 bases between the two germline ends. This CDR3 contains 15 residues. Per the germline V gene, CDR1 is SGDLS and CDR2 is YYNGEE. CDR3 amino acids: CASSTLGQSPYGYTF. Written as DNA, the CDR3 is TGTGCCAGCAGCACCCTAGGACAGTCCCCCTATGGCTACACCTTC.

The genes are TRBV5-1 and TRBJ2-1, with TRBD2 matching over 7 bases. There are 14 residues in the CDR3. The V and J ends lost 9 bases and 9 bases, in that order; junction bases with no gene match: 15. Per the germline V gene, CDR1 is SGHRS and CDR2 is YFSETQ. In DNA, the CDR3 is TGCGCCACCATGAGGGGCGGGGGTCTCGCTGAGCAGTTCTTC. Its translation is CATMRGGGLAEQFF.

The chain links TRBV6-5 to TRBJ2-7; 8 bases fit TRBD2. The CDR3 is 14 residues long. Germline V CDR1 and CDR2: MNHEY, SVGAGI. V lost 2 bases, J lost 6 bases, and 6 bases stayed unmatched. CDR3 DNA: TGTGCCAGCAGTTACCATCCGGGAGGGTTCGAGCAGTACTTC. Translating it yields CASSYHPGGFEQYF.

V and J are TRBV2 and TRBJ1-6; D is undetermined. CDR3 size: 13 residues. The germline CDR1 and CDR2 sequences are SNHLY and FYNNEI. V gave up 6 bases and J gave up 0 bases, with 3 bases separating them. The CDR3 nucleotides read TGTGCCAGCAGGAGCTCCTATAATTCACCCCTCCACTTT. Its protein product is CASRSSYNSPLHF.

The chain employs TRBV18 and TRBJ1-1; 7 bases are shared with TRBD1. Germline assignment: CDR1 KGHSH and CDR2 LQKENI. CDR3 size: 13 residues. Trimming removed 6 bases from V and 5 bases from J; junction bases left unmatched: 6. The CDR3 here is CASSTGVGTEAFF. CDR3 sequence (DNA): TGTGCCAGCTCTACAGGGGTTGGGACTGAAGCTTTCTTT.

As regards this clone: The sample holds other DNA sequences that translate to the same CDR3. The CDR3 sequence: CASSPSGGRETQYF. CDR3 coding DNA: TGTGCCAGCAGTCCTAGCGGGGGGCGAGAGACCCAGTACTTC. The chain recombines TRBV7-3 with TRBJ2-5, with TRBD2 matching 11 bases. CDR1 SGHTA and CDR2 FQGTGA come from the germline V gene. CDR3 size: 14 residues. The V and J ends lost 6 bases and 4 bases, in that order; junction bases with no gene match: 4.

The chain has TRBV27 and TRBJ2-5; 8 nucleotides line up with TRBD2. The DNA end is more similar to TRBJ2-7, so the J call may be wrong. The CDR3 extends over 15 amino acids. The germline gives CDR1 MNHEY, CDR2 SMNVEV (reference sequence). CDR3 coding DNA: TGTGCCAGCCGCCGCGGGGGGAGCATTTCCTACGAGCAGTACTTC. It specifies CASRRGGSISYEQYF.

This clone appeared a few times. This chain links TRBV5-1 with TRBJ2-2; a possible D gene is TRBD2 (6 bases). CDR1 and CDR2 (germline): SGHRS, YFSETQ. The ends were cut back, 4 bases at V and 3 bases at J, with 7 bases in the middle. This CDR3 region has 13 residues. The CDR3 nucleotides read TGCGCCAGCAGCAGGAGGGACACCGGGGAGCTGTTTTTT. This sequence encodes CASSRRDTGELFF.

This rearrangement joins TRBV27 to TRBJ2-5, with a tentative D call TRBD2 (5 bases). TRBJ2-7 explains the end of the DNA better; the J call may be wrong. The CDR3 contains 14 residues. Looked up from germline, CDR1 is MNHEY and CDR2 is SMNVEV (reference sequence). Here the CDR3 DNA reads TGTGCCAGCAGTTCCGACTACCCCTCCTACGAGCAGTACTTC. Translated: CASSSDYPSYEQYF.